This entry describes one T cell receptor (beta chain). What it binds is not known. This specimen comes from a study of blood T cells in healthy people across ages. A J-beta primer mix and a sample-barcoded 5' primer were used in a second PCR of about 6 to 12 cycles. TCRdb recomputed calls from the 5' RACE reads with MiXCR, one row per CDR3 protein. The table shows approximately 360,000 distinct CDR3 sequences, with about 52% occurring only once. Per germline, CDR1 DFQATT and CDR2 SNEGSKA (reference sequence). The V and J ends lost 7 bases and 3 bases, in that order; junction bases with no gene match: 7. CDR3 size: 14 residues. The study's findings and limits: Higher naive T cell percentage went strongly together with higher TCR beta diversity.

The clonotype originates from a man in his 60s in good health. This chain links TRBV20-1 with TRBJ2-7; 12 bases align to TRBD2. The source material was blood. The CDR3 DNA reads as TGCAGTGGGATGACTAGCGGGAGCCGCTACGAGCAGTACTTC. Translated: CSGMTSGSRYEQYF.